This T cell receptor beta chain was sequenced in a study of T-cell reconstitution after alpha-beta-depleted transplantation in children. Whole-study results and caveats: Reported findings indicate that, about two months after transplant, alpha-beta T cells came from several hundred expanded clones, which were derived from non-depleted graft cells. The main origin of T-cell counts and diversity one year after transplant was newly produced T cells.

Preparation of the TCRbeta library was carried out with unique molecular identifiers. TCRdb called the PCR reads again in MiXCR, with one record for every CDR3 protein. The table lists approximately 190,000 distinct CDR3 sequences, roughly 8.3% of them singletons. This clonotype was picked up a small number of times. Its antigen is not identified. V lost 4 bases, J lost 4 bases, and 12 bases stayed unmatched. CDR3 length: 16 residues. Per the germline V gene, CDR1 is MGHDK and CDR2 is SYGVNS. The specimen comprised PBMCs, mostly from graft donor cells, sampled 360 days after TCRalphabeta/CD19-depleted stem cell transplant. This receptor was taken from a male patient aged 2-15 years who had a stem cell transplant for acute myeloid leukemia, so the T cells may come from the graft donor. The chain recombines TRBV25-1 with TRBJ2-7; 8 bases map to TRBD2. CDR3 in DNA: TGTGCCAGCAGTGCTACTCTCTGGACTAGCAAGTACGAGCAGTACTTC. Translating it yields CASSATLWTSKYEQYF.